The 8 T cell receptor beta chains in this list originate from one sample, sequenced in a study of response to subunit inactivated influenza vaccine. TCRdb re-called the RT-PCR reads through MiXCR, storing one row per CDR3 protein. The sample lists more than 700,000 distinct CDR3 sequences, around 21% occurring once. Material: PBMCs from blood, obtained about 5 days after vaccination. These receptors were obtained from a man in his fifties or sixties who received an inactivated influenza vaccine.

The chain employs TRBV9 and TRBJ1-3; D remains ambiguous. This CDR3 has 15 amino acids. Trimming took off 2 bases at V and 0 bases at J, with 9 bases between the two ends. Germline V CDR1 and CDR2: SGDLS, YYNGEE. For the CDR3, the DNA is TGTGCCAGCAGCGTTAGCGGATCCTCTGGAAACACCATATATTTT. Protein: CASSVSGSSGNTIYF.

The chain combines TRBV6-1 with TRBJ2-7; D ambiguous. This CDR3 comprises 15 residues. V dropped 5 bases and J dropped 2 bases, with 16 bases sitting between them. CDR1 is MNHNS, CDR2 SASEGT, per germline. The CDR3 sequence: CASSQLPTATYEQYF. In nucleotides, the CDR3 is TGTGCCAGCAGTCAGCTCCCGACCGCAACCTACGAGCAGTACTTC.

In its sample, this clonotype was seen a few times. An end of the junction differs from the germline gene, which may be a read error. The genes are TRBV5-1 and TRBJ2-7, with TRBD1 as a possible D gene (5 bases). The CDR3 is made up of 12 amino acids. The germline gives CDR1 SGHRS, CDR2 YFSETQ. The CDR3 DNA reads as TGCGCCAGCAGCTTGGGGGGCATCCCTTCGGTCTTC. Residues: CASSLGGIPSVF. The full variable domain, completed using reference TRBV5-1 and TRBJ2-7, is KAGVTQTPRYLIKTRGQQVTLSCSPISGHRSVSWYQQTPGQGLQFLFEYFSETQRNKGNFPGRFSGRQFSNSRSEMNVSTLELGDSALYLCASSLGGIPSVFGPGTRLTVT.

V and J are TRBV6-2 or TRBV6-3 and TRBJ2-7, with 9 bases aligning to TRBD1. This CDR3 is 14 amino acids long. V was pared by 9 bases and J by 1 base, with 7 bases of the junction left unmatched. The germline V gene has CDR1 MNHEY and CDR2 SVGEGT. CDR3 bases: TGTGCCAGACATCCCGGGACAGGGTCCTACGAGCAGTACTTC. It codes for CARHPGTGSYEQYF.

Comment on this clonotype: This could be a read error, since a much larger clone is one nucleotide away. J is TRBJ2-7 and V is TRBV29-1; D remains unclear. Trimming removed 4 bases from V and 3 bases from J, with 10 bases in between. CDR3 length: 12 amino acids. The V gene's germline CDR1 is SQVTM and CDR2 ANQGSEA. CDR3 region: CSVGVLFYEQYF. In DNA form, the CDR3 reads TGCAGCGTTGGCGTACTCTTCTACGAGCAGTACTTC.

The chain carries TRBV20-1 and TRBJ1-6; D unresolved. CDR3 length: 11 residues. V lost 3 bases and J 8 bases, leaving 5 bases between the germline ends. Germline CDR1 and CDR2: DFQATT and SNEGSKA (reference sequence). CDR3 in DNA: TGCAGTGCTAGTTACCATTCACCCCTCCACTTT. This translates into CSASYHSPLHF.

This clonotype turned up a few times. This CDR3 is CSVELPQGFEQFF. The CDR3 region has the DNA TGCAGCGTTGAGCTTCCACAGGGTTTTGAGCAGTTCTTC. The V and J genes are TRBV29-1 and TRBJ2-1; tentatively, D is TRBD1 (6 bases). The CDR3 sequence is 13 residues long. CDR1 is SQVTM and CDR2 is ANQGSEA in the germline V gene. The V end lost 3 bases, the J end lost 9 bases, and 15 bases lay between the germline ends.

This clonotype was detected many times. The V call is TRBV6-1, the J call TRBJ1-1; no firm D call. The CDR3 contains 15 residues. V was clipped by 6 bases and J by 2 bases, with 16 bases between them. CDR1 MNHNS and CDR2 SASEGT come from the germline V gene. The CDR3 nucleotides read TGTGCCAGCAGACGTAGGAGGCCGGTTAACACTGAAGCTTTCTTT. Its translation: CASRRRRPVNTEAFF.